The 19 T cell receptor beta chains reported below all come from one sample, sequenced in a study of glioma-infiltrating T cells after dendritic cell vaccination. Assay: immunoSEQ multiplex PCR; the TCRdb copy retains only in-frame clones and omits some. The sample yields about 76,000 clones, 80% to 90% seen once. Time point noted: after dendritic cell vaccination, including at tumor progression/relapse. This material consisted of blood, taken after dendritic cell vaccination. The origin of the receptors is a human donor with glioblastoma.

This rearrangement joins TRBV4-3 to TRBJ1-2, with D tentatively TRBD1 (6 bases). The germline V gene has CDR1 LGHNA and CDR2 YSLEER. The CDR3 totals 15 residues. Between the trimmed V and J ends, which lost 4 bases and 8 bases, there was a span of 20 bases. The CDR3: CASSRDAGGLQGYTF. As DNA, the CDR3 is TGCGCCAGCAGCCGAGATGCCGGGGGGCTCCAGGGCTACACCTTC.

V and J are TRBV5-5 and TRBJ1-3; TRBD1 agrees at 9 bases. Germline values: CDR1 SGHKS, CDR2 YYEKEE (reference sequence). The trim removed 3 bases at V and 7 bases at J, leaving 8 bases unmatched. There are 15 residues in the CDR3. CDR3: CASSWRTGEGNTIYF. The CDR3 nucleotides are TGTGCCAGCAGCTGGAGGACAGGGGAGGGCAACACCATATATTTT.

Comment on this clone: One end of the junction does not line up with germline, which may come from a read error. The V and J genes are TRBV5-1 and TRBJ2-7; D may be TRBD2 (6 bases). In germline, CDR1 is SGHRS, CDR2 YFSETQ. The CDR3 sequence is 18 residues long. Here the CDR3 reads CTSSLAVISTSSSYEQYF. Here the CDR3 DNA reads TGCACCAGCAGCTTGGCTGTAATTTCGACTAGTAGTTCGTACGAGCAGTACTTC.

This chain joins TRBV2 and TRBJ2-2; 7 nucleotides line up with TRBD1. The V gene's germline CDR1 is SNHLY and CDR2 FYNNEI. The CDR3 runs 13 residues. The junction had 4 bases not matched to a gene; V was cut back by 6 bases and J by 6 bases. The CDR3 nucleotides read TGTGCCAGCAGGACAGGGTTTTCCGGGGAGCTGTTTTTT. Its protein product is CASRTGFSGELFF.

The chain uses TRBV6-1 and TRBJ1-2; D ambiguous. The CDR3 spans 14 residues. Germline assignment: CDR1 MNHNS and CDR2 SASEGT. Trimming took off 0 bases at V and 2 bases at J, with 7 bases between the two ends. The CDR3 loop is CASSEAFSNYGYTF. In nucleotides, the CDR3 is TGTGCCAGCAGTGAAGCTTTCTCCAACTATGGCTACACCTTC.

The J gene is TRBJ2-1, the V gene TRBV4-3, with TRBD1 matching 7 bases. J was trimmed by 4 bases and V by 4 bases; bases with no gene match: 1. Looked up from germline, CDR1 is LGHNA and CDR2 is YSLEER. The CDR3 length is 13 residues. CDR3 loop: CASSRTGYNEQFF. In DNA form, the CDR3 reads TGCGCCAGCAGCCGGACAGGATACAATGAGCAGTTCTTC.

The V gene is TRBV5-6, the J gene TRBJ1-1; maybe TRBD1 (6 bases). Trimming took 3 bases from V and 0 from J, leaving 9 bases between them. This CDR3 has 14 amino acids. Germline CDR1 SGHDT, CDR2 YYEEEE. DNA of the CDR3: TGTGCCAGCAGCTCCGACAGGTTGAACACTGAAGCTTTCTTT. As protein: CASSSDRLNTEAFF. Together with reference TRBV5-6 and TRBJ1-1, the CDR3 gives the full variable domain: DAGVTQSPTHLIKTRGQQVTLRCSPKSGHDTVSWYQQALGQGPQFIFQYYEEEERQRGNFPDRFSGHQFPNYSSELNVNALLLGDSALYLCASSSDRLNTEAFFGQGTRLTVV.

This clone was counted between two and nine times. The chain carries TRBV5-4 and TRBJ1-2; 8 bases align to TRBD1. Unmatched junction bases numbered 9, after V lost 6 bases and J lost 8 bases. The germline V gene encodes CDR1 SGHNT and CDR2 YYREEE (reference sequence). This CDR3 region has 13 residues. DNA for the CDR3: TGTGCCAGCAACATAGACAGGGGCTGGGGCTACACCTTC. This sequence encodes CASNIDRGWGYTF.

CDR3 bases: TGTGCCAGCAGTGACTTCCCACTAGCGGGTAACACCGGGGAGCTGTTTTTT. Translated: CASSDFPLAGNTGELFF. The V gene is TRBV6-4, the J gene TRBJ2-2; 9 bases are a match to TRBD2. Germline V gene lookup returns CDR1 MRHNA and CDR2 SNTAGT. After removal of 1 base from V and 2 bases from J, the junction contained 5 bases not matched to a gene. CDR3 length: 17 residues.

This clone appeared once. One end of the junction is discordant with germline, which a read error may explain. The chain couples TRBV5-1 to TRBJ2-5; a weak D match, TRBD1 (5 bases). Per the germline V gene, CDR1 is SGHRS and CDR2 is YFSETQ. The CDR3 covers 14 residues. CDR3 sequence: CASSLGAGQGTQYF. CDR3 DNA: TGCGCCAGCAGCTTGGGTGCAGGACAAGGGACCCAGTACTTC.

The chain recombines TRBV27 with TRBJ2-7, with a tentative D call TRBD1 (6 bases). Per the germline V gene, CDR1 is MNHEY and CDR2 is SMNVEV (reference sequence). CDR3 length: 14 residues. Deletions cut 5 bases from V and 3 bases from J, with 14 bases between. The CDR3 coding sequence is TGTGCCAGCAGTGCTTCGGGACAATACTACGAGCAGTACTTC. Amino acids: CASSASGQYYEQYF.

The J gene is TRBJ1-6, the V gene TRBV4-3; D unclear. Looked up from germline, CDR1 is LGHNA and CDR2 is YSLEER. Trimming removed 0 bases from V and 0 bases from J, with 9 bases in between. The CDR3 length is 17 residues. The CDR3 spells CASSQDRPDSYNSPLHF. CDR3 nucleotide sequence: TGCGCCAGCAGCCAAGATCGTCCAGACTCCTATAATTCACCCCTCCACTTT.

This chain links TRBV20-1 with TRBJ2-1; D perhaps matches TRBD2 (5 bases). In germline, CDR1 is DFQATT, CDR2 SNEGSKA (reference sequence). The CDR3 loop spans 11 amino acids. Trimming pared 3 bases from V and 6 bases from J, leaving 6 bases between. The CDR3 loop is CSARRANEQFF. CDR3 sequence (DNA): TGCAGTGCTAGGCGGGCCAATGAGCAGTTCTTC.

V usage is TRBV27 and J usage is TRBJ1-5; 8 bases match TRBD1. Trimming at V came to 2 bases and at J to 6 bases, leaving 6 bases not matched to a gene. CDR1 and CDR2 (germline): MNHEY, SMNVEV (reference sequence). CDR3 length: 15 amino acids. The chain's CDR3 is CASSLNRGLSQPQHF. DNA for the CDR3: TGTGCCAGCAGTTTAAACAGGGGGTTAAGTCAGCCCCAGCATTTT.

V and J are TRBV4-1 and TRBJ2-1; no clear D gene. The CDR3 runs to 17 residues. Germline V gives CDR1 MGHRA, CDR2 YSYEKL. V was cut by 1 base and J by 0 bases, with 13 bases left in between. The CDR3 here is CASSQALVESSYNEQFF. CDR3 bases: TGCGCCAGCAGCCAAGCCCTCGTGGAGAGCTCCTACAATGAGCAGTTCTTC.

V usage is TRBV7-2 and J usage is TRBJ2-1; TRBD2 might be the D (5 bases). Germline V gene lookup returns CDR1 SGHTA and CDR2 FQGNSA. Trimming pared 9 bases from V and 3 bases from J, leaving 12 bases between. The CDR3 is 13 residues long. The CDR3 loop reads CASAFRGYNEQFF. The CDR3 DNA is TGTGCCAGTGCCTTCCGGGGCTACAATGAGCAGTTCTTC.

The V call is TRBV28, the J call TRBJ1-1; D remains ambiguous. V shed 6 bases and J shed 5 bases, with 13 bases lying between them. This CDR3 has 13 amino acids. The germline CDR1 and CDR2 sequences are MDHEN and SYDVKM. Here the CDR3 reads CASRGEAGTEAFF. CDR3 in DNA: TGTGCCAGCAGGGGTGAAGCGGGGACTGAAGCTTTCTTT.

V and J are TRBV2 and TRBJ2-6, with 8 bases lining up with TRBD1. CDR1 is SNHLY and CDR2 is FYNNEI in the germline V gene. The junction had 5 bases not matched to a gene; V was cut back by 7 bases and J by 6 bases. CDR3 length equals 14 residues. Here the CDR3 reads CASTRTGLANVLTF. The CDR3 DNA reads TGTGCCAGCACGCGGACAGGGTTGGCCAACGTCCTGACTTTC. Together with reference TRBV2 and TRBJ2-6, the CDR3 gives the full variable domain: EPEVTQTPSHQVTQMGQEVILRCVPISNHLYFYWYRQILGQKVEFLVSFYNNEISEKSEIFDDQFSVERPDGSNFTLKIRSTKLEDSAMYFCASTRTGLANVLTFGAGSRLTVL.

CDR3 residues: CASSEKWPGEAFF. The DNA for the CDR3 is TGTGCCAGCAGTGAAAAGTGGCCGGGGGAAGCTTTCTTT. The J gene is TRBJ1-1, the V gene TRBV6-1, with unresolved D. V was shortened by 2 bases and J by 8 bases, with 12 bases between the two germline ends. CDR1 is MNHNS, CDR2 SASEGT, per germline. CDR3 length equals 13 residues.